Below are 30 T cell receptor beta chains sequenced from a single sample in a study of blood T cell repertoires in COVID-19. This table comes from immunoSEQ multiplex PCR, and its TCRdb copy is limited to in-frame clones, with some not included. The data show over 50,000 clones, with 76% seen just once and approximately 6.4% held by the top ten. What was sequenced was peripheral blood. The receptor source for this set is a woman aged 50 to 65 with active or convalescent COVID-19.

The chain recombines TRBV10-3 with TRBJ2-3, with TRBD2 matching over 10 bases. J was trimmed by 11 bases and V by 0 bases; bases with no gene match: 11. The CDR3 has 16 residues. Germline values: CDR1 ENHRY, CDR2 SYGVKD. CDR3 region: CAISESIAGGQMGQYF. As DNA, the CDR3 is TGTGCCATCAGTGAGTCGATAGCGGGAGGCCAAATGGGGCAGTATTTT.

The chain carries TRBV18 and TRBJ1-1; D not certain. V was trimmed by 1 base and J by 1 base, leaving 10 bases between them. Per the germline V gene, CDR1 is KGHSH and CDR2 is LQKENI. The CDR3 contains 15 residues. The CDR3 reads CASSPQRTANTEAFF. Written as DNA, the CDR3 is TGTGCCAGCTCACCACAGCGGACGGCGAACACTGAAGCTTTCTTT.

This chain uses TRBV9 with TRBJ1-2; possible D gene TRBD1, 6 bases. V was clipped by 4 bases and J by 6 bases, with 19 bases between them. CDR1 and CDR2 (germline): SGDLS, YYNGEE. The length of the CDR3 is 15 residues. CDR3 coding DNA: TGTGCCAGCAGCCCACTCCCCCCAGGGGTCCATGGCTACACCTTC. It codes for CASSPLPPGVHGYTF.

The chain is built from TRBV7-9 and TRBJ1-1; 9 bases line up with TRBD1. Per the germline V gene, CDR1 is SEHNR and CDR2 is FQNEAQ (reference sequence). This CDR3 region has 17 residues. The J segment lost 7 bases and the V segment lost 4 bases, leaving 16 bases of the junction unmatched. CDR3 bases: TGTGCCAGCAGCTCGATTCCGGGACAGGGACTTTGGAGTGAAGCTTTCTTT. It yields the protein CASSSIPGQGLWSEAFF. Full variable domain (rest looked up from reference TRBV7-9 and TRBJ1-1): DTGVSQNPRHKITKRGQNVTFRCDPISEHNRLYWYRQTLGQGPEFLTYFQNEAQLEKSRLLSDRFSAERPKGSFSTLEIQRTEQGDSAMYLCASSSIPGQGLWSEAFFGQGTRLTVV.

In this sample, this clone turned up a few times. J is TRBJ1-2 and V is TRBV5-5, with D hard to call. The germline gives CDR1 SGHKS, CDR2 YYEKEE (reference sequence). The CDR3 length is 15 residues. V was trimmed by 4 bases and J by 7 bases, leaving 20 bases between them. DNA for the CDR3: TGTGCCAGCAGCACACGGAACAGTGGGCTCGGTGGCTACACCTTC. Amino acids: CASSTRNSGLGGYTF.

This clone was recorded only once. J is TRBJ1-4 and V is TRBV5-1, with TRBD1 identical over 7 bases. The CDR3 is 14 residues long. Germline V gives CDR1 SGHRS, CDR2 YFSETQ. Unmatched junction bases numbered 4, after V lost 0 bases and J lost 8 bases. The DNA for the CDR3 is TGCGCCAGCAGCTTGGTAGGGGGCCAAGAAAAACTGTTTTTT. This gives the protein CASSLVGGQEKLFF.

This chain connects TRBV5-6 to TRBJ2-1; D is unresolved. Germline-derived CDR1 and CDR2 are SGHDT and YYEEEE. Deletions cut 4 bases from V and 0 bases from J, with 17 bases between. This CDR3 comprises 17 residues. CDR3 residues: CASSPYEWAGSYNEQFF. For the CDR3, the DNA is TGTGCCAGCAGCCCCTACGAGTGGGCAGGCTCCTACAATGAGCAGTTCTTC.

The chain combines TRBV4-3 with TRBJ1-4; D perhaps matches TRBD1 (5 bases). Trimming took 3 bases from V and 8 from J, leaving 16 bases between them. This CDR3 contains 15 residues. The germline gives CDR1 LGHNA, CDR2 YSLEER. This CDR3 is CASSHEIGTGEKLFF. The DNA for the CDR3 is TGCGCCAGCAGCCACGAAATCGGGACTGGAGAAAAACTGTTTTTT.

The chain is built from TRBV19 and TRBJ2-5; 15 bases align to TRBD2. CDR1 and CDR2 from the germline V gene are LNHDA and SQIVND (reference sequence). J lost 4 bases, V lost 5 bases, and 14 bases had no gene match. This CDR3 contains 19 residues. The CDR3 region is CASSPKTWGLAGGLETQYF. The DNA of the CDR3 is TGTGCCAGTAGTCCCAAAACGTGGGGACTAGCGGGAGGCTTAGAGACCCAGTACTTC.

This clone is a singleton in its sample. The V gene is TRBV15, the J gene TRBJ1-1; D is unclear. Trimming took 0 bases from V and 4 from J, leaving 9 bases between them. From germline, CDR1 is LNHNV and CDR2 YYDKDF (reference sequence). The length of the CDR3 is 14 residues. This chain's CDR3 is CATSRDPRGTEAFF. The CDR3 bases are TGTGCCACCAGCAGAGATCCGCGTGGCACTGAAGCTTTCTTT.

The sample holds one count of this clone. The chain is built from TRBV6-2 or TRBV6-3 and TRBJ1-1; D is unclear. Germline CDR1 and CDR2: MNHEY and SVGEGT. Trimming removed 5 bases at V and 3 bases at J, with 7 bases between. This CDR3 has 12 amino acids. The chain's CDR3 is CASSHTYTEAFF. The CDR3 DNA reads as TGTGCCAGCAGTCACACATACACTGAAGCTTTCTTT.

This clone is termed medium-sized (0.01 to 0.1%). This specimen includes other DNA sequences encoding the same CDR3. The chain has TRBV5-4 and TRBJ2-5; D might be TRBD2 (5 bases). The CDR3 is 16 amino acids. The V end lost 0 bases, the J end lost 5 bases, and 17 bases lay between the germline ends. The germline CDR1 and CDR2 sequences are SGHNT and YYREEE (reference sequence). The CDR3 region has the DNA TGTGCCAGCAGCTTGGATAGGCCTACCCCGGGGGAGACCCAGTACTTC. Amino acid sequence: CASSLDRPTPGETQYF.

This chain connects TRBV3-1 (or the pseudogene TRBV3-2) to TRBJ1-1; D is perhaps TRBD1 (5 bases). CDR1 is LGHDT, CDR2 YNNKEL, per germline (reference sequence). The V end lost 1 base, the J end lost 1 base, and 16 bases lay between the germline ends. The CDR3 runs 17 residues. The CDR3 region is CASSQGSGGISNTEAFF. CDR3 sequence (DNA): TGTGCCAGCAGCCAAGGATCGGGGGGGATATCGAACACTGAAGCTTTCTTT.

V is TRBV27 and J is TRBJ2-5; TRBD1 might be the D (6 bases). Trimming stripped 6 bases from V and 5 bases from J, with 16 bases between. CDR3 length equals 14 residues. Germline V CDR1 and CDR2: MNHEY, SMNVEV (reference sequence). CDR3 sequence (DNA): TGTGCCAGCAGGGCTTGGGGGCAGGGGGAGACCCAGTACTTC. Amino acid sequence: CASRAWGQGETQYF.

This clone turned up a few times. The chain joins TRBV18 to TRBJ2-2, with D possibly TRBD1 on 5 matching bases. From germline, CDR1 is KGHSH and CDR2 LQKENI. CDR3 size: 14 residues. Trimming stripped 1 base from V and 6 bases from J, with 9 bases between. The CDR3 nucleotides are TGTGCCAGCTCACCACAGGGGCCCCCCGGGGAGCTGTTTTTT. It yields the protein CASSPQGPPGELFF.

This sequence joins TRBV7-2 and TRBJ2-3; 8 bases are shared with TRBD1. CDR1 SGHTA and CDR2 FQGNSA come from the germline V gene. The CDR3 has 14 residues. Losses at the gene ends were 5 bases for V and 2 bases for J; bases not matched to a gene: 3. Here the CDR3 reads CASSQGAHTDTQYF. In DNA, the CDR3 is TGTGCCAGCAGCCAGGGGGCACACACAGATACGCAGTATTTT. Complete variable domain (other parts from reference TRBV7-2 and TRBJ2-3): GAGVSQSPSNKVTEKGKDVELRCDPISGHTALYWYRQSLGQGLEFLIYFQGNSAPDKSGLPSDRFSAERTGGSVSTLTIQRTQQEDSAVYLCASSQGAHTDTQYFGPGTRLTVL.

The chain combines TRBV9 with TRBJ2-3; a weak D match, TRBD2 (6 bases). Germline assignment: CDR1 SGDLS and CDR2 YYNGEE. This CDR3 is built from 14 residues. Trimming took off 3 bases at V and 2 bases at J, with 10 bases between the two ends. The CDR3 sequence is CASSAGLSTDTQYF. The CDR3 DNA reads TGTGCCAGCAGCGCGGGACTTTCCACAGATACGCAGTATTTT.

This sequence joins TRBV19 and TRBJ2-1, with 10 positions matching TRBD2. The CDR3 runs 18 residues. V dropped 5 bases and J dropped 4; count of bases not matched to a gene: 14. Germline CDR1 and CDR2: LNHDA and SQIVND (reference sequence). The CDR3 nucleotides read TGTGCCAGTAGTCCGCCCGGGACTAGCGACGTTATATACAATGAGCAGTTCTTC. It is translated as CASSPPGTSDVIYNEQFF. The whole variable domain, filled in from reference TRBV19 and TRBJ2-1, reads DGGITQSPKYLFRKEGQNVTLSCEQNLNHDAMYWYRQDPGQGLRLIYYSQIVNDFQKGDIAEGYSVSREKKESFPLTVTSAQKNPTAFYLCASSPPGTSDVIYNEQFFGPGTRLTVL.

This chain joins TRBV7-9 and TRBJ2-7; D gene ambiguous. The germline V gene has CDR1 SEHNR and CDR2 FQNEAQ (reference sequence). Trimming removed 5 bases at V and 3 bases at J, with 11 bases between. The CDR3 sequence is 13 residues long. The DNA of the CDR3 is TGTGCCAGCAGCCCCAACATCCGCTACGAGCAGTACTTC. Translation gives CASSPNIRYEQYF.

The chain is built from TRBV20-1 and TRBJ2-3; a possible D gene is TRBD2 (6 bases). Looked up from germline, CDR1 is DFQATT and CDR2 is SNEGSKA (reference sequence). Trimming took off 3 bases at V and 2 bases at J, with 9 bases between the two ends. The CDR3 consists of 13 residues. The CDR3 DNA is TGCAGTGCTAGTCCGGGGGTCACAGATACGCAGTATTTT. Translating gives CSASPGVTDTQYF.

The chain joins TRBV6-5 to TRBJ2-7, with 10 positions matching TRBD2. The germline V gene encodes CDR1 MNHEY and CDR2 SVGAGI. This CDR3 spans 14 amino acids. The V segment lost 2 bases and the J segment 5 bases; nucleotides outside the gene matches: 3. CDR3 loop: CASSYPTSGNEQYF. In DNA form, the CDR3 reads TGTGCCAGCAGTTACCCTACTAGCGGGAACGAGCAGTACTTC.

This clone is classed as medium-sized. The chain links TRBV19 to TRBJ2-1; 8 bases are shared with TRBD1. The ends lost 3 bases at V and 6 bases at J; junction bases unmatched: 7. Germline V gene sequence: CDR1 LNHDA, CDR2 SQIVND (reference sequence). This CDR3 has 15 amino acids. The CDR3 DNA is TGTGCCAGTAGTATTGAGACAGGGGAAAGCAATGAGCAGTTCTTC. It encodes CASSIETGESNEQFF.

This sequence joins TRBV7-2 and TRBJ2-7, with 10 bases lining up with TRBD1. V lost 5 bases, J lost 5 bases, and 6 bases stayed unmatched. CDR1 SGHTA and CDR2 FQGNSA come from the germline V gene. This CDR3 is built from 14 residues. CDR3: CASSARQGAHEQYF. The DNA of the CDR3 is TGTGCCAGCAGCGCCCGACAGGGGGCCCACGAGCAGTACTTC.

The V gene is TRBV5-4, the J gene TRBJ1-2; 7 bases are a match to TRBD1. V shed 4 bases, J shed 8 bases, and the junction held 8 bases outside the gene matches. The germline V gene has CDR1 SGHNT and CDR2 YYREEE (reference sequence). The CDR3 runs 13 residues. CDR3 sequence reads: CASSPGQERGYTF. The CDR3 region has the DNA TGTGCCAGCAGCCCAGGACAGGAACGCGGCTACACCTTC.

The CDR3 region is CASSPNPGQGYSPLHF. CDR3 nucleotide sequence: TGTGCCAGCAGCCCGAATCCGGGACAGGGTTATTCACCCCTCCACTTT. The chain combines TRBV5-4 with TRBJ1-6, with TRBD1 identical over 9 bases. This CDR3 is 16 amino acids long. The J segment lost 8 bases and the V segment lost 4 bases, leaving 10 bases of the junction unmatched. CDR1 and CDR2 (germline): SGHNT, YYREEE (reference sequence).

The CDR3 region has the DNA TGTGCCAGCAGCCATTCTTCTAGCGGAAAGTCCTACAATGAGCAGTTCTTC. It is translated as CASSHSSSGKSYNEQFF. The chain couples TRBV5-5 to TRBJ2-1; 7 bases agree with TRBD2. The CDR3 is made up of 17 amino acids. The germline gives CDR1 SGHKS, CDR2 YYEKEE (reference sequence). V lost 4 bases, J lost 1 base, and 11 bases stayed unmatched.

This rearrangement joins TRBV9 to TRBJ2-5, with D perhaps TRBD1 (6 bases). Germline V gene lookup returns CDR1 SGDLS and CDR2 YYNGEE. The CDR3 runs 12 residues. V lost 0 bases and J lost 7, with 7 bases in between. The CDR3 region is CASSVGGGTQYF. DNA for the CDR3: TGTGCCAGCAGCGTAGGAGGGGGGACCCAGTACTTC.

The chain links TRBV7-2 to TRBJ2-4, with 9 bases fitting TRBD2. J was trimmed by 6 bases and V by 0 bases; bases with no gene match: 3. CDR3 length: 15 amino acids. Germline CDR1 reads SGHTA; CDR2 reads FQGNSA. CDR3 coding DNA: TGTGCCAGCAGCTTAGCCGAACTAGCGGGAAACATTCAGTACTTC. Translation: CASSLAELAGNIQYF.

The rearrangement uses TRBV21-1 and TRBJ1-4; the DNA was not compared with TRBD1, the D call given in the table. TRBV21-1 is recorded as a pseudogene. The CDR3 covers 13 residues. The CDR3 nucleotides are TGTGCCAGCAGCAAAGCTGTGGGCGAAAAACTGTTTTTT. Translated: CASSKAVGEKLFF.

The rearrangement uses TRBV7-2 and TRBJ2-3; 13 nucleotides agree with TRBD2. CDR1 SGHTA and CDR2 FQGNSA come from the germline V gene. Unmatched junction bases numbered 5, after V lost 4 bases and J lost 4 bases. This CDR3 has 16 amino acids. The CDR3 is CASSSRLAGGSDTQYF. As DNA, the CDR3 is TGTGCCAGCAGCTCTCGACTAGCGGGAGGTTCAGATACGCAGTATTTT.